This TCR beta chain was profiled in a study of control samples from healthy donors and cancer patients. V gave up 5 bases and J gave up 6 bases; unmatched junction bases: 6. CDR1 is SGHAT and CDR2 is FQNNGV in the germline V gene. This CDR3 spans 13 amino acids. This clone has more than one count but fewer than ten. The protocol was immunoSEQ multiplex PCR, while the TCRdb copy is restricted to in-frame clones and leaves out a portion. The data show over 200,000 clones, 82% seen once. Sample: PBMCs. The chain carries TRBV11-2 and TRBJ2-7; 8 nucleotides align to TRBD2. This sequence was found in a woman between 55 and 75 years old with lung cancer. This chain's CDR3 is CASSPGGDFEQYF. The CDR3 DNA reads as TGTGCCAGCAGCCCCGGGGGGGATTTCGAGCAGTACTTC.